Shown below are 8 T cell receptor beta chains from a single sample sequenced in a study of blood T cell repertoires in COVID-19. Repertoires were generated with immunoSEQ multiplex PCR, while TCRdb's copy carries only in-frame clones and drops some. Of 150,000 or so clones in the sample, about 85% are singletons; the top ten hold 1.6%. The sequenced sample consisted of peripheral blood. Every receptor here comes from a human donor in a cohort sampled during active COVID-19.

This chain connects TRBV7-9 to TRBJ2-6; no definite D call. In germline, CDR1 is SEHNR, CDR2 FQNEAQ (reference sequence). Trimming shortened V by 5 bases and J by 4 bases, and 12 bases separated the two germline ends. The length of the CDR3 is 15 residues. The CDR3 nucleotides read TGTGCCAGCAGCCTGGTTGGTCGGGGGGCCAACGTCCTGACTTTC. Protein product: CASSLVGRGANVLTF.

The chain employs TRBV29-1 and TRBJ2-7, with 7 nucleotides matching TRBD2. The V gene end was trimmed by 7 bases and the J gene end by 6 bases; junction bases not matched to a gene: 18. Germline V lookup: CDR1 SQVTM, CDR2 ANQGSEA. CDR3 length: 15 residues. CDR3 region: CSATRSGRELVEQYF. In DNA form, the CDR3 reads TGCAGCGCCACCCGGAGCGGGCGGGAGTTAGTCGAGCAGTACTTC.

This rearrangement joins TRBV11-1 to TRBJ2-1; TRBD2 aligns across 9 bases. Germline trimming cut 5 bases from V and 5 bases from J; bases unmatched to any gene: 7. The CDR3 runs 15 residues. Germline CDR1 SGHAT, CDR2 FQDESV (reference sequence). As DNA, the CDR3 is TGTGCCAGCAGCCCAAGCGGGAGGCCCGACAATGAGCAGTTCTTC. Its protein product is CASSPSGRPDNEQFF.

The chain uses TRBV2 and TRBJ2-5; a weak D match, TRBD2 (7 bases). Trimming removed 0 bases at V and 4 bases at J, with 12 bases between. The CDR3 runs 15 residues. CDR1 is SNHLY and CDR2 is FYNNEI in the germline V gene. The CDR3 spells CASSEARGGGETQYF. The DNA of the CDR3 is TGTGCCAGCAGTGAAGCTCGGGGAGGGGGAGAGACCCAGTACTTC.

The CDR3 protein is CASSALDSYGYTF. CDR3 sequence (DNA): TGTGCCAGCAGCGCCCTAGACAGCTATGGCTACACCTTC. The chain is built from TRBV5-6 and TRBJ1-2; perhaps TRBD1 as D (5 bases). The V and J ends lost 4 bases and 4 bases respectively, with 11 bases between them. The CDR3 spans 13 residues. Germline V gene lookup returns CDR1 SGHDT and CDR2 YYEEEE.

Comment on this clone: Other DNA sequences from this sample encode an identical CDR3 as well. V gene TRBV9 combines with J gene TRBJ1-2; no definite D call. The germline V gene encodes CDR1 SGDLS and CDR2 YYNGEE. This CDR3 comprises 11 residues. V lost 4 bases and J lost 7, with 8 bases in between. The CDR3 region is CASSRGGGYTF. CDR3 bases: TGTGCCAGCAGCAGAGGCGGTGGCTACACCTTC.

V is TRBV19 and J is TRBJ1-5, with TRBD1 matching over 9 bases. J lost 6 bases, V lost 5 bases, and 5 bases had no gene match. This CDR3 has 14 amino acids. Germline V CDR1 and CDR2: LNHDA, SQIVND (reference sequence). The CDR3 loop is CASSFGQGTQPQHF. For the CDR3, the DNA is TGTGCCAGTAGTTTTGGACAGGGGACTCAGCCCCAGCATTTT. The full variable domain, in which reference TRBV19 and TRBJ1-5 provide the parts outside the CDR3, is DGGITQSPKYLFRKEGQNVTLSCEQNLNHDAMYWYRQDPGQGLRLIYYSQIVNDFQKGDIAEGYSVSREKKESFPLTVTSAQKNPTAFYLCASSFGQGTQPQHFGDGTRLSIL.

V is TRBV13 and J is TRBJ2-1, with 11 positions matching TRBD2. J lost 7 bases, V lost 5 bases, and 10 bases had no gene match. CDR3 length: 16 residues. Per germline, CDR1 PRHDT and CDR2 FYEKMQ (reference sequence). The CDR3 protein is CASSKQTSGRVNEQFF. CDR3 nucleotide sequence: TGTGCCAGCAGCAAACAAACTAGCGGGAGAGTTAATGAGCAGTTCTTC.